These 10 T cell receptor beta chains came from one sample sequenced in a study of long-term antiretroviral therapy in people with HIV. They ran version v3.0 of the immunoSEQ assay at survey level. Sequencing was performed with immunoSEQ multiplex PCR; in TCRdb, only in-frame clones are kept and a portion is missing. The sample yields tens of thousands of clones, 85% seen once. The input for sequencing was unsorted PBMCs, taken about 3.5 years after starting antiretroviral therapy. The receptors were gathered from a young man with HIV.

The chain carries TRBV7-9 and TRBJ1-1; D remains ambiguous. The germline CDR1 and CDR2 sequences are SEHNR and FQNEAQ (reference sequence). V was cut by 7 bases and J by 8 bases, with 14 bases left in between. This CDR3 is 12 amino acids long. This CDR3 reads CASIRPGFEAFF. In nucleotides, the CDR3 is TGTGCCAGCATAAGACCCGGATTCGAAGCTTTCTTT.

This clone has more than one count but fewer than ten. V usage is TRBV6-1 and J usage is TRBJ2-3; 15 nucleotides match TRBD2. Losses at the gene ends were 2 bases for V and 4 bases for J; bases not matched to a gene: 4. There are 17 residues in the CDR3. The germline V gene encodes CDR1 MNHNS and CDR2 SASEGT. DNA for the CDR3: TGTGCCAGCAGTGAACCAGGACTAGCGGGAGGGTCAGATACGCAGTATTTT. Translation gives CASSEPGLAGGSDTQYF.

This clone was counted a few times. The chain joins TRBV4-1 to TRBJ1-3; D is unresolved. The germline V and J ends were trimmed by 0 bases and 8 bases, with 11 bases remaining between them. Germline V gene data show CDR1 as MGHRA and CDR2 as YSYEKL. This CDR3 has 14 residues. The CDR3 region has the DNA TGCGCCAGCAGCCAAGATCAAGGGTCAGACACCATATATTTT. Residues: CASSQDQGSDTIYF.

The chain employs TRBV18 and TRBJ1-1, with 9 bases matching TRBD1. The V and J ends lost 4 bases and 3 bases, in that order; junction bases with no gene match: 6. The germline CDR1 and CDR2 sequences are KGHSH and LQKENI. This CDR3 region has 15 residues. CDR3 nucleotide sequence: TGTGCCAGCTCACGTACCACAGGGGGCGACACTGAAGCTTTCTTT. As protein: CASSRTTGGDTEAFF.

The chain uses TRBV9 and TRBJ1-1, with unresolved D. The germline CDR1 and CDR2 sequences are SGDLS and YYNGEE. The CDR3 loop spans 15 amino acids. Trimming shortened V by 2 bases and J by 1 base, and 12 bases separated the two germline ends. CDR3 amino acids: CASSVGGVANTEAFF. The CDR3 region has the DNA TGTGCCAGCAGCGTGGGAGGTGTGGCGAACACTGAAGCTTTCTTT. Looking up the rest from reference TRBV9 and TRBJ1-1 gives the full variable domain: DSGVTQTPKHLITATGQRVTLRCSPRSGDLSVYWYQQSLDQGLQFLIQYYNGEERAKGNILERFSAQQFPDLHSELNLSSLELGDSALYFCASSVGGVANTEAFFGQGTRLTVV.

This clone was found once. The chain is built from TRBV29-1 and TRBJ2-7; 9 positions agree with TRBD1. The CDR3 sequence is 15 residues long. Germline CDR1 SQVTM, CDR2 ANQGSEA. V was pared by 4 bases and J by 4 bases, with 11 bases of the junction left unmatched. For the CDR3, the DNA is TGCAGCGTTGCGATTTGGGACAGGGCCCCTTACGAGCAGTACTTC. Protein: CSVAIWDRAPYEQYF.

The V and J genes are TRBV13 and TRBJ1-1; D is ambiguous. The CDR3 has 12 residues. Trimming removed 0 bases from V and 1 base from J, with 0 bases in between. In germline, CDR1 is PRHDT, CDR2 FYEKMQ (reference sequence). In DNA form, the CDR3 reads TGTGCCAGCAGCTTAGGGAACACTGAAGCTTTCTTT. This translates into CASSLGNTEAFF.

In DNA, the CDR3 is TGTGCCAGCAGCTCAAGGCTCGGACTAGCGGGCCAAGAGACCCAGTACTTC. Translation gives CASSSRLGLAGQETQYF. This chain joins TRBV7-2 and TRBJ2-5, with TRBD2 identical over 11 bases. This CDR3 region has 17 residues. Per the germline V gene, CDR1 is SGHTA and CDR2 is FQGNSA. V shed 4 bases and J 1 base; nucleotides not matched to a gene: 8.

The J gene is TRBJ1-4, the V gene TRBV7-9; TRBD1 matches 8 bases. The V and J ends lost 5 bases and 4 bases, in that order; junction bases with no gene match: 6. Germline assignment: CDR1 SEHNR and CDR2 FQNEAQ (reference sequence). CDR3 length: 15 residues. As DNA, the CDR3 is TGTGCCAGCAGCGTGGCGGGACAGGTTAATGAAAAACTGTTTTTT. Amino acid sequence: CASSVAGQVNEKLFF.

The CDR3 here is CAISDGQGRETQYF. Written as DNA, the CDR3 is TGTGCCATCAGTGACGGACAGGGGCGAGAGACCCAGTACTTC. The chain carries TRBV10-3 and TRBJ2-5; TRBD1 matches at 9 bases. The junction had 3 bases not matched to a gene; V was cut back by 3 bases and J by 4 bases. From germline, CDR1 is ENHRY and CDR2 SYGVKD. CDR3 length: 14 amino acids.